What follows describes a single T cell receptor beta chain. Its antigen is undetermined. The data are from a study of cytomegalovirus exposure and HLA in healthy donors. 13 Jbeta primers and 60 Vbeta primers were used for the PCR. The method was immunoSEQ multiplex PCR; TCRdb's version includes in-frame clones alone and lacks a portion of them. The table records 100,000 or so clones, around 80% of them present only once. Findings of the study overall: Sequencing depth across donors, presence/absence analyses assumed, was roughly uniform. Later work associated roughly 17,000 TCR beta sequences with HLA alleles at 0.05 false discovery rate. In a later analysis, donors in an Asian-associated ancestry cluster reportedly had fewer N-insertions in productive TCRs than the cohort mean.

Germline V lookup: CDR1 SGHDN, CDR2 FVKESK. The CDR3 loop spans 14 amino acids. V was clipped by 5 bases and J by 5 bases; unmatched bases: 6. The sample was PBMCs. The gene calls are TRBV14 and TRBJ2-5, with 9 bases aligning to TRBD2. This sequence was found in a woman under 30 in good health and CMV-seronegative. The CDR3 sequence is CASSSLAGLETQYF. The CDR3 bases are TGTGCCAGCAGCTCCCTAGCGGGGCTCGAGACCCAGTACTTC.